This T cell receptor beta chain was observed in a study of T cell responses to AZD1222 COVID-19 vaccine. Study-wide findings and caveats: No repertoire was sampled before or during the peak T cell response, only after it. The donors showed a predominance of white British ancestry and of females, with possible underestimation of clonal diversity.

Remarks on this clone: Antigen unknown.

Libraries were prepared by immunoSEQ multiplex PCR; TCRdb keeps only in-frame clonotypes and omits some of them. This table has around 110,000 clones, over 80% appearing once. With V trimmed by 5 bases and J by 6 bases, 10 bases remained unmatched. CDR1 SGHTA and CDR2 FQGNSA come from the germline V gene. The CDR3 extends over 16 amino acids. The V and J genes are TRBV7-2 and TRBJ2-5; 12 nucleotides match TRBD1. The receptor was isolated from an adult who received the AZD1222 COVID-19 vaccine. The sequenced sample was peripheral blood, obtained 28 days after the second AZD1222 dose. The CDR3 loop reads CASSPPGGQGAKTQYF. Written as DNA, the CDR3 is TGTGCCAGCAGCCCCCCGGGGGGACAGGGGGCGAAGACCCAGTACTTC.